This T cell receptor (beta chain) derives from a study of shared clonotypes between healthy human individuals. The study, taken as a whole, reports: Memory subsets had estimated richness that was generally smaller than that of naive subsets. Sample collection involved blood only; tissue repertoires are likely different.

The CDR3 is 13 amino acids. Trimming removed 0 bases from V and 13 bases from J, with 13 bases in between. The germline gives CDR1 SGDLS, CDR2 YYNGEE. The split of CD4+ cells yielded CD45RA+ naive and CD45RA-negative memory subsets. A note on this clone: The antigen remains unidentified.

Method: immunoSEQ multiplex PCR; TCRdb's copy keeps in-frame clones and lacks some. The sample records a few million clones, 85% to 95% being singletons. Sequenced material: naive CD4+ T cells from PBMCs. Subset here: CD45RA+ positively selected. The sequence was collected from a man aged 18 to 35 in good health. Some clones in this sample may be carry-over from other donors' samples. The chain carries TRBV9 and TRBJ1-4; D gene ambiguous. In nucleotides, the CDR3 is TGTGCCAGCAGCGTAGAGTCCTCTGGTGCACTGTTTTTT. It specifies CASSVESSGALFF.